The 2 T cell receptor beta chains below all came from one sample that was sequenced in a study of cytomegalovirus exposure and HLA in healthy donors. This PCR relied on a set of 60 Vbeta primers and 13 Jbeta primers. Profiling relied on immunoSEQ multiplex PCR, and the TCRdb table lists in-frame clones only, not all of them. The sample records about 85,000 clones, roughly three quarters being singletons. Sequenced material: PBMCs. Source of these receptors: a woman between 50 and 59 years old in good health and CMV-seropositive.

This sequence joins TRBV10-2 and TRBJ2-1; D is perhaps TRBD2 (5 bases). Germline assignment: CDR1 WSHSY and CDR2 SAAADI. V lost 0 bases and J lost 7, with 16 bases in between. The CDR3 is 16 amino acids. In DNA form, the CDR3 reads TGCGCCAGCAGTGAGTCGAATCCGGGGAAAGAGAATGAGCAGTTCTTC. It specifies CASSESNPGKENEQFF.

The chain uses TRBV4-1 and TRBJ1-2; 7 bases line up with TRBD1. The CDR3 runs 15 residues. CDR1 and CDR2 from the germline V gene are MGHRA and YSYEKL. The V segment lost 3 bases and the J segment 1 base; nucleotides outside the gene matches: 5. The CDR3 sequence: CASSQTGTLNYGYTF. CDR3 bases: TGCGCCAGCAGCCAGACAGGGACCCTTAACTATGGCTACACCTTC.